What follows describes a single T cell receptor (beta chain). This specimen belongs to a study of blood T cell repertoires in COVID-19. About the study: Nucleic acid was either cDNA or gDNA, and it came from T cells, B-cell-depleted T cells, or PBMCs.

TCRdb's table, derived via immunoSEQ multiplex PCR, lists solely in-frame clones and lacks some. The repertoire holds fewer than 350,000 clones, around 88% seen once, with under 2% in the top ten. Trimming removed 6 bases from V and 0 bases from J; junction bases left unmatched: 7. Germline loops: CDR1 SNHLY, CDR2 FYNNEI. The CDR3 runs 15 residues. The genes are TRBV2 and TRBJ1-1, with 7 bases aligning to TRBD1. This sequence originates from a young woman with COVID-19, enrolled during active disease. The sample was peripheral blood. CDR3 sequence (DNA): TGTGCCAGCAGGGGACAGTTGCAAATGAACACTGAAGCTTTCTTT. Its protein is CASRGQLQMNTEAFF.